Listed below are T cell receptor beta chains from one sample, sequenced in a study of early stage breast cancer tumors. Profiling relied on immunoSEQ multiplex PCR, and the TCRdb table lists in-frame clones only, not all of them. The sample lists about 50,000 clones, roughly 83% occurring once. The sample consisted of blood. The receptor source for this set is a person aged 50-59 years with breast cancer. Each CDR3 is given with its conserved first and last residue. Each record gives: clone size, D gene, J gene, V gene, CDR3 DNA, CDR3 protein. A D gene is named only where the DNA matches it firmly. The size of a clone is reported for some rows only, either as once, few or many, or as a class for expanded clones.

>-|TRBD2|TRBJ2-3|TRBV28
TGTGCCAGCAGACCTAGCGGGGTCGGTACAGATACGCAGTATTTT
CASRPSGVGTDTQYF
>-|-|TRBJ1-5|TRBV14
TGTGCCAGCAGCCAAGAAAGGGGAACGCCCCAGCATTTT
CASSQERGTPQHF
>few|TRBD1|TRBJ1-2|TRBV10-3
TGTGCCATCAGGCCAGGGGGCGGTCATGGCTACACCTTC
CAIRPGGGHGYTF
>few|-|TRBJ1-6|TRBV18
TGTGCCAGCTCACCACAGGATCCCCTTAATTCACCCCTCCACTTT
CASSPQDPLNSPLHF
>-|-|TRBJ2-7|TRBV27
TGTGCCAGCAGTTCCCTTGAGGGAGATCCCTACGAGCAGTACTTC
CASSSLEGDPYEQYF
>-|-|TRBJ2-3|TRBV19
TGTGCCAGTAGTCTACGGGGGGCCTACACAGATACGCAGTATTTT
CASSLRGAYTDTQYF
>once|-|TRBJ2-4|TRBV6-1
TGTGCCAGCAGTGCTGACATCCAACTTTCCCTAGCCAAAAACATTCAGTACTTC
CASSADIQLSLAKNIQYF
>-|-|TRBJ1-1|TRBV2
TGTGCCAGCCGAATGAGCCAAATGAACACTGAAGCTTTCTTT
CASRMSQMNTEAFF
>-|TRBD1|TRBJ2-5|TRBV5-8
TGTGCCAGCAGCACAAGGAGACAGGGATCGGAGACCCAGTACTTC
CASSTRRQGSETQYF
>-|TRBD1|TRBJ1-1|TRBV6-4
TGTGCCAGCAGCTTAAGGGACAGGAGCACTGAAGCTTTCTTT
CASSLRDRSTEAFF
>-|-|TRBJ2-2|TRBV5-1
TGCGCCAGCAGGCCGGGGGCGAACACCGGGGAGCTGTTTTTT
CASRPGANTGELFF
>-|TRBD2|TRBJ2-7|TRBV7-2
TGTGCCAGCAGCTTGCTTCTAGCGGGAGGGACCTACGAGCAGTACTTC
CASSLLLAGGTYEQYF
>-|-|TRBJ1-2|TRBV6-1
TGTGCCAGCAGTCTGACAGGTGGCTATGGCTACACCTTC
CASSLTGGYGYTF
>-|TRBD2|TRBJ2-3|TRBV2
TGTGCCAGCAGTAGAGCGGGAGCAACAGATACGCAGTATTTT
CASSRAGATDTQYF
>-|-|TRBJ2-3|TRBV4-3
TGCGCCAGCAGCCAAGATGACCGGGATACGCAGTATTTT
CASSQDDRDTQYF
>few|TRBD1|TRBJ2-7|TRBV7-9
TGTGCCAGCAGCTCCTTCCGGGACAGCGTCTACGAGCAGTACTTC
CASSSFRDSVYEQYF
>-|-|TRBJ1-1|TRBV10-3
TGTGCCATCAGTCGAGAGGGGGTCAGGAACACTGAAGCTTTCTTT
CAISREGVRNTEAFF
>-|-|TRBJ2-3|TRBV7-2
TGTGCCAGCAGCTTAAACCTCCCAGATACGCAGTATTTT
CASSLNLPDTQYF
>-|-|TRBJ1-5|TRBV2
TGTGCCAGCAGCACAGGGAACAATCAGCCCCAGCATTTT
CASSTGNNQPQHF
>-|TRBD2|TRBJ2-7|TRBV2
TGTGCCAGCAGCAACTTGGGACTAGCGGGGGGCGAGCAGTACTTC
CASSNLGLAGGEQYF
>-|-|TRBJ2-1|TRBV6-5
TGTGCCAGCACGGACCCCCTGGGCAATGAGCAGTTCTTC
CASTDPLGNEQFF
>-|-|TRBJ1-4|TRBV5-1
TGCGCCAGCAGTTACACCGGGACCCTAGGGGTCTCAACTAATGAAAAACTGTTTTTT
CASSYTGTLGVSTNEKLFF
>few|-|TRBJ1-2|TRBV19
TGTGCCAGTAGTACGGGTACCCAGGGAGGCTACACCTTC
CASSTGTQGGYTF
>-|TRBD2|TRBJ2-3|TRBV2
TGTGCCAGCACCCTCGGACTAGCGGGATCAACAGATACGCAGTATTTT
CASTLGLAGSTDTQYF
>-|-|TRBJ2-3|TRBV4-2
TGTGCCAGCAGCCAAGATGGGCAGGGGAGGGATACGCAGTATTTT
CASSQDGQGRDTQYF
>-|-|TRBJ1-4|TRBV15
TGTGCCACCAGCAGAGAAGGGAAGGGCTATGAAAAACTGTTTTTT
CATSREGKGYEKLFF
>-|-|TRBJ2-7|TRBV10-3
TGTGCCATCAGTGGAGGTCCTAGTATTAACTCCTACGAGCAGTACTTC
CAISGGPSINSYEQYF
>few|-|TRBJ1-2|TRBV27
TGTGCCAGCAGCCGCAGAGAGGGGCTCGGCTACACCTTC
CASSRREGLGYTF
>once|-|TRBJ2-4|TRBV6-5
TGTGCCAGCAGTTACAGCGGGGCCAAAAACATTCAGTACTTC
CASSYSGAKNIQYF
>few|-|TRBJ2-7|TRBV4-2
TGTGCCAGCAGCCCTAGCTTAGCGGCACTCTCCTACGAGCAGTACTTC
CASSPSLAALSYEQYF
>-|-|TRBJ2-7|TRBV5-1
TGCGCCAGCAGGGTGGGACTACAGGGCCCATCCTACGAGCAGTACTTC
CASRVGLQGPSYEQYF
>-|-|TRBJ1-5|TRBV23-1
TGCGCCAGCTGCAGGGTTCGTAGCAATCAGCCCCAGCATTTT
CASCRVRSNQPQHF
>-|-|TRBJ1-1|TRBV27
TGTGCCAGCAGTTTAGGGTTAGGGGACACTGAAGCTTTCTTT
CASSLGLGDTEAFF
>-|TRBD2|TRBJ2-5|TRBV5-1
TGCGCCAGCAGCTTGGTAGCGGGAGAGACCCAGTACTTC
CASSLVAGETQYF
>-|-|TRBJ1-1|TRBV19
TGTGCCAGTAGTCGCACCGGGGACACTGAAGCTTTCTTT
CASSRTGDTEAFF
>-|TRBD1|TRBJ2-2|TRBV18
TGTGCCAGCTCACCACCAACAGGGGGAAACACCGGGGAGCTGTTTTTT
CASSPPTGGNTGELFF
>-|-|TRBJ2-7|TRBV4-1
TGCGCCAGCAGCCAAGAGGAGAGTAGCAGAAACTACGAGCAGTACTTC
CASSQEESSRNYEQYF
>few|-|TRBJ2-7|TRBV7-9
TGTGCCAGCAGCTCCCCCTCGGGGGCGGCCGAGCAGTACTTC
CASSSPSGAAEQYF
>-|TRBD1|TRBJ2-5|TRBV5-1
TGCGCCAGCACCACAGGGGGCCTCCAAGAGACCCAGTACTTC
CASTTGGLQETQYF
>-|TRBD2|TRBJ2-1|TRBV5-1
TGCGCCAGCAGCCGAGCAGCGGGGGGTGGTGAGCAGTTCTTC
CASSRAAGGGEQFF
>-|TRBD1|TRBJ2-3|TRBV7-2
TGTGCCAGCAGCTTACGCCGGGGACAGCCAACTAGCACAGATACGCAGTATTTT
CASSLRRGQPTSTDTQYF
>-|-|TRBJ2-2|TRBV6-5
TGTGCCAGCAGTTACGGGACGTCGGGGGAGCTGTTTTTT
CASSYGTSGELFF
>-|-|TRBJ1-2|TRBV18
TGTGCCAGCTCACCCCCCGGGGGAGAGATCTATGGCTACACCTTC
CASSPPGGEIYGYTF
>-|-|TRBJ1-5|TRBV7-9
TGTGCCAGCAGCTTCAGCAGCAATCAGCCCCAGCATTTT
CASSFSSNQPQHF
>once|TRBD2|TRBJ2-1|TRBV9
TGTGCCAGCAGCCGAGGGTGGACTAGAGTTTACAATGAGCAGTTCTTC
CASSRGWTRVYNEQFF
>-|-|TRBJ1-2|TRBV19
TGTGCCAGTAGTCCGGACATTAACTATGGCTACACCTTC
CASSPDINYGYTF
>-|TRBD2|TRBJ2-3|TRBV7-9
TGTGCCAGCAGCTTTTCGCCTGGGACTAGCGGGAGGGGTACGCAGTATTTT
CASSFSPGTSGRGTQYF
>-|TRBD2|TRBJ2-4|TRBV7-9
TGTGCCAGCCGAAAGGGACTAGCGGGAGAGAGAAACATTCAGTACTTC
CASRKGLAGERNIQYF
>-|-|TRBJ2-3|TRBV5-6
TGTGCCAGCAGCCCCAGCCGGGATCGCTCAGATACGCAGTATTTT
CASSPSRDRSDTQYF
>-|TRBD1|TRBJ2-7|TRBV6-6
TGTGCCAGCAGCCCCACGGGACAGGCGGTCGGTTTC
CASSPTGQAVGF
>-|TRBD1|TRBJ2-7|TRBV5-4
TGTGCCAGCAGCCCTGGACAGGGTTCAAGGCGCTACGAGCAGTACTTC
CASSPGQGSRRYEQYF
>-|-|TRBJ2-5|TRBV7-2
TGTGCCAGCACCCGACAGTACCAAGAGACCCAGTACTTC
CASTRQYQETQYF
>-|-|TRBJ2-7|TRBV10-2
TGCGCCAGCAGTGGCGAAGGGCACTACGAGCAGTACTTC
CASSGEGHYEQYF
>-|TRBD1|TRBJ1-5|TRBV30
TGTGCCTGGAGTGGAGACCGGGACAGGATGGTAAGCAATCAGCCCCAGCATTTT
CAWSGDRDRMVSNQPQHF
>-|-|TRBJ1-5|TRBV19
TGTGCCAGTAGTATGTTAGATCCTCAGCCCCAGCATTTT
CASSMLDPQPQHF
>-|-|TRBJ2-7|TRBV12-1
TGTGCCAGCAGCTTACGGCTAGCGGGGGTGACATACGAGCAGTACTTC
CASSLRLAGVTYEQYF
>-|-|TRBJ2-5|TRBV5-1
TGCGCCAGCAGCTTGGCAGCGGGCTGGGGAGAGACCCAGTACTTC
CASSLAAGWGETQYF
>-|TRBD1|TRBJ2-1|TRBV4-3
TGCGCCAGCAGCCCCTTGCCGGACAGGGAAAATGAGCAGTTCTTC
CASSPLPDRENEQFF
>-|-|TRBJ2-5|TRBV6-6
TGTGCCAGCAGTTACGATAGGGGGTCCCAAGAGACCCAGTACTTC
CASSYDRGSQETQYF